The clone carrying this TCR beta chain has only a few counts. This sample was taken from a study of early T cells in non-severe SARS-CoV-2 infection. MiXCR, run by TCRdb on the 5' RACE reads, gives a single entry per CDR3 protein. Of about 48,000 distinct CDR3 sequences in the sample, over 7.5% were seen once. This sequence was found in an adult who was a healthcare worker with PCR-confirmed SARS-CoV-2 infection or an uninfected control (not recorded which). Material for sequencing was whole blood.

CDR3 loop: CASSSPPLGPKTDEQYF. The CDR3 DNA reads TGTGCCAGCAGCTCGCCCCCACTAGGACCCAAGACGGACGAGCAGTACTTC. V is TRBV7-9 and J is TRBJ2-7, with D possibly matching TRBD2 (5 bases). This CDR3 spans 17 amino acids. Trimming cost V 4 bases and J 5 bases, with 24 bases left between them. Germline CDR1 reads SEHNR; CDR2 reads FQNEAQ (reference sequence).